This TCR beta chain is drawn from a study of T cell responses to AZD1222 COVID-19 vaccine. Study-wide points: Increases in Spike-specific TCR breadth and depth were seen after two AZD1222 doses.

Comment on this clone: Antigen: not known.

Between the trimmed V and J ends, which lost 0 bases and 6 bases, there was a span of 12 bases. The CDR3 runs 15 residues. From germline, CDR1 is SGDLS and CDR2 YYNGEE. Clones were read by immunoSEQ multiplex PCR, and TCRdb kept only the in-frame ones, dropping some. The top ten hold more than 1.5% of the sample, which has 150,000 to 200,000 clones, 80% to 95% seen once. The specimen was peripheral blood, collected on day 0 of AZD1222 vaccination. The chain uses TRBV9 and TRBJ2-2; a weak D match, TRBD1 (6 bases). This clonotype was sampled from an adult in good health. CDR3 amino acids: CASSVGGQDPGELFF. In nucleotides, the CDR3 is TGTGCCAGCAGCGTAGGGGGGCAGGATCCCGGGGAGCTGTTTTTT.